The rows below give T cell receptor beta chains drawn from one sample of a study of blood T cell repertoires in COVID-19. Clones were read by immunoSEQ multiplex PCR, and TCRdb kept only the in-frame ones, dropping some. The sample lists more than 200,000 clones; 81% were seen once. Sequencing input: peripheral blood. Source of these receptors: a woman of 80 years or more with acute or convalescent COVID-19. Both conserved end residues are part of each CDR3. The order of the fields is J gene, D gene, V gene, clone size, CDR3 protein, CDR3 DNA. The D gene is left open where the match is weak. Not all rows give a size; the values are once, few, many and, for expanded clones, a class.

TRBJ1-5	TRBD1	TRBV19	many	CASSTPPGQGTQPQHF	TGTGCCAGTAGTACCCCTCCGGGACAGGGGACTCAGCCCCAGCATTTT
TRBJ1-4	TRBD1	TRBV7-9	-	CASRVTTGDEKLFF	TGTGCCAGCAGGGTAACGACAGGGGATGAAAAACTGTTTTTT
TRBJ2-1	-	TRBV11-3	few	CASSLDPRGQFF	TGTGCCAGCAGCTTAGACCCGCGTGGGCAGTTCTTC
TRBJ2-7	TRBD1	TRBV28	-	CASSLIGGQALEQYF	TGTGCCAGCAGTTTAATAGGGGGACAGGCCCTCGAGCAGTACTTC
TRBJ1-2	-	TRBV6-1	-	CASSEGHSANYGYTF	TGTGCCAGCAGTGAGGGCCATTCAGCTAACTATGGCTACACCTTC
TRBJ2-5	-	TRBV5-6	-	CASSSPWAGHQETQYF	TGTGCCAGCAGCTCCCCCTGGGCAGGGCACCAAGAGACCCAGTACTTC
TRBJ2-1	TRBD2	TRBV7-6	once	CASSLSSPIAGGGNEQFF	TGTGCCAGCAGCTTATCCAGTCCGATAGCGGGAGGGGGAAATGAGCAGTTCTTC
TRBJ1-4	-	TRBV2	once	CASSWGAGDEKLFF	TGTGCCAGCAGTTGGGGTGCCGGGGATGAAAAACTGTTTTTT
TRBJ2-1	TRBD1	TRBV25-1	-	CASSGQGVHEQFF	TGTGCCAGCAGTGGACAGGGGGTACATGAGCAGTTCTTC
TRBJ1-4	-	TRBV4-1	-	CASSQIWGLREKLFF	TGCGCCAGCAGCCAAATCTGGGGGCTAAGGGAAAAACTGTTTTTT
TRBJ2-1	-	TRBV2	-	CASGRIGGLYNEQFF	TGTGCCAGCGGCCGTATCGGGGGTCTCTACAATGAGCAGTTCTTC
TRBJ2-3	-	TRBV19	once	CASSTGTDTQYF	TGTGCCAGTAGTACGGGTACAGATACGCAGTATTTT
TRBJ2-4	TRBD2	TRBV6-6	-	CASSYLASGDQNIQYF	TGTGCCAGCAGTTACTTGGCTAGCGGGGACCAAAACATTCAGTACTTC
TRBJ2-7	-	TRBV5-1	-	CASSLIRGALNEQYF	TGCGCCAGCAGCTTGATTCGGGGGGCTCTGAACGAGCAGTACTTC
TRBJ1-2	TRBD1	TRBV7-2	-	CASSLYGTEGHRDF	TGTGCCAGCAGCTTATACGGGACAGAGGGGCACCGAGACTTC
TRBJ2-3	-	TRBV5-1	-	CASSFQAEWSDTQYF	TGCGCCAGCAGCTTCCAAGCGGAATGGTCAGATACGCAGTATTTT
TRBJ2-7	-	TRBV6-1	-	CASSEAYFPLEQYF	TGTGCCAGCAGTGAGGCATATTTCCCTCTCGAGCAGTACTTC
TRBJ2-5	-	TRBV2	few	CASRAGFQETQYF	TGTGCCAGCAGAGCAGGGTTCCAAGAGACCCAGTACTTC
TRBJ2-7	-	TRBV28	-	CASSLKGAYEQYF	TGTGCCAGCAGCCTCAAGGGGGCCTACGAGCAGTACTTC
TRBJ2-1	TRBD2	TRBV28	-	CASSWAGLAGGAYNEQFF	TGTGCCAGCAGCTGGGCGGGACTAGCGGGAGGGGCTTACAATGAGCAGTTCTTC